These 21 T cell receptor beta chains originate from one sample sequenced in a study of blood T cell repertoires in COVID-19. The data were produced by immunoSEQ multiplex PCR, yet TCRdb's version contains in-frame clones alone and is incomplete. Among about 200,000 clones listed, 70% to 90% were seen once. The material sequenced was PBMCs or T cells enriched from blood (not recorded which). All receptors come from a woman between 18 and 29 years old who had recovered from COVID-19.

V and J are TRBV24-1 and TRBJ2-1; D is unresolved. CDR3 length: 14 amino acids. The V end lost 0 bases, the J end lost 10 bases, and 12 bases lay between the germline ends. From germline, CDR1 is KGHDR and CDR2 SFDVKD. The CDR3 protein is CATSDLQTVGEQFF. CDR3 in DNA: TGTGCCACCAGTGATTTGCAGACGGTCGGGGAGCAGTTCTTC.

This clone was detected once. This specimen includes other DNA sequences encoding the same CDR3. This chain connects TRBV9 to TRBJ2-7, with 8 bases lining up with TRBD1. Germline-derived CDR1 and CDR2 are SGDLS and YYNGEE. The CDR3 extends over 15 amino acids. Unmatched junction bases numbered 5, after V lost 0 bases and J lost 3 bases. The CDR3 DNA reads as TGTGCCAGCAGCGTAGCGGCAGGGGGCGGCTACGAGCAGTACTTC. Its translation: CASSVAAGGGYEQYF. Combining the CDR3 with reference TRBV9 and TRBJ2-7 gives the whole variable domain DSGVTQTPKHLITATGQRVTLRCSPRSGDLSVYWYQQSLDQGLQFLIQYYNGEERAKGNILERFSAQQFPDLHSELNLSSLELGDSALYFCASSVAAGGGYEQYFGPGTRLTVT.

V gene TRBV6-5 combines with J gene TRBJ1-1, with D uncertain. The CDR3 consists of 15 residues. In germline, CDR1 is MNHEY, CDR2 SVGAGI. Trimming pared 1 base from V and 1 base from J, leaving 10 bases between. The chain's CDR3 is CASSYYPAENTEAFF. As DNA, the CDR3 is TGTGCCAGCAGTTACTACCCAGCGGAGAACACTGAAGCTTTCTTT.

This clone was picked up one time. The DNA for the CDR3 is TGTGCCAGCAGCCCCAGGGTGGAGAGTAAGCAGGAGACCCAGTACTTC. Its protein is CASSPRVESKQETQYF. The chain links TRBV7-7 to TRBJ2-5; perhaps TRBD1 as D (5 bases). The CDR3 has 16 amino acids. Trimming pared 5 bases from V and 5 bases from J, leaving 21 bases between. Looked up from germline, CDR1 is SSHAT and CDR2 is FNYEAQ (reference sequence).

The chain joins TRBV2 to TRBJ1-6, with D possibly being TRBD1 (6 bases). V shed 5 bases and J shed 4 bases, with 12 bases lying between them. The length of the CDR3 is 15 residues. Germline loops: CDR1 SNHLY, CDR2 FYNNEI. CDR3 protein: CASSWGTLYNSPLHF. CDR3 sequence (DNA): TGTGCCAGCAGTTGGGGGACACTTTATAATTCACCCCTCCACTTT.

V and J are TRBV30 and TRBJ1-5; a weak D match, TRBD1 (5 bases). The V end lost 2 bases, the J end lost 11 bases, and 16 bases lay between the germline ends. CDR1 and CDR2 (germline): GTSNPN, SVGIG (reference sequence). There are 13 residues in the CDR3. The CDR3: CAWSKQASGAQHF. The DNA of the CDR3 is TGTGCCTGGAGTAAACAGGCCTCAGGAGCCCAGCATTTT.

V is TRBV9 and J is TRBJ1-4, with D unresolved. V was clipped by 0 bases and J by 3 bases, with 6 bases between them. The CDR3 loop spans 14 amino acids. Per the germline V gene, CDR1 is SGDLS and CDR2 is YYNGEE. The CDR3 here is CASSVGGANEKLFF. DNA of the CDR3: TGTGCCAGCAGCGTAGGCGGAGCTAATGAAAAACTGTTTTTT.

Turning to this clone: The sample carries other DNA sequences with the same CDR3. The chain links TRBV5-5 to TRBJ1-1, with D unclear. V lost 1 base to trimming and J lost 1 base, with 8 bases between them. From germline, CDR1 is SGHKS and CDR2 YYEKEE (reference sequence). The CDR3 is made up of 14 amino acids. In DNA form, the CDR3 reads TGTGCCAGCAGCTTGAGTCCCAGGAACACTGAAGCTTTCTTT. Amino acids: CASSLSPRNTEAFF.

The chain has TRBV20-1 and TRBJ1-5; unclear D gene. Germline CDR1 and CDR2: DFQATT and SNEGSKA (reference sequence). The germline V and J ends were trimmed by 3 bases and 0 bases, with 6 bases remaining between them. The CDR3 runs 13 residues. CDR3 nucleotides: TGCAGTGCTAGTTCGGGTAGCAATCAGCCCCAGCATTTT. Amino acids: CSASSGSNQPQHF.

The CDR3 protein is CASSDSTRTGGSEQFF. The CDR3 DNA reads TGTGCCAGCAGTGACTCGACCCGGACAGGGGGCAGTGAGCAGTTCTTC. The chain uses TRBV6-4 and TRBJ2-1, with 11 bases identical to TRBD1. The trim removed 0 bases at V and 9 bases at J, leaving 7 bases unmatched. Germline CDR1 MRHNA, CDR2 SNTAGT. The CDR3 loop spans 16 amino acids.

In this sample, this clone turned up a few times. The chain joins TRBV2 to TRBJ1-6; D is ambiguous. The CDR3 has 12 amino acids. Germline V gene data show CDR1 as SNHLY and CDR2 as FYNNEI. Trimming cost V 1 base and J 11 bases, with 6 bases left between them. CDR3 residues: CASSEDGPPLHF. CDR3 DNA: TGTGCCAGCAGTGAAGATGGGCCACCCCTCCACTTT.

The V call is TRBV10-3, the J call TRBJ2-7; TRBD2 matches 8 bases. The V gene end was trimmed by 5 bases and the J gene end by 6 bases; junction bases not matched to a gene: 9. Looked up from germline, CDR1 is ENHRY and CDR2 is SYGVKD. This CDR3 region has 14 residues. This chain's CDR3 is CAISSGGQAREQYF. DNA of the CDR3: TGTGCCATCAGTTCGGGGGGGCAAGCCCGCGAGCAGTACTTC.

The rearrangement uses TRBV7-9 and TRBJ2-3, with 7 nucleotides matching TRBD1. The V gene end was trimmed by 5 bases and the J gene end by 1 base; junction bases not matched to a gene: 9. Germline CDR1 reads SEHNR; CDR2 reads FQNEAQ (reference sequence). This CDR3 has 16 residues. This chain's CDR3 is CASSHDRVKGTDTQYF. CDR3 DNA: TGTGCCAGCAGCCACGACAGGGTTAAAGGCACAGATACGCAGTATTTT. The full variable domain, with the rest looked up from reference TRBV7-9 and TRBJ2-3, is DTGVSQNPRHKITKRGQNVTFRCDPISEHNRLYWYRQTLGQGPEFLTYFQNEAQLEKSRLLSDRFSAERPKGSFSTLEIQRTEQGDSAMYLCASSHDRVKGTDTQYFGPGTRLTVL.

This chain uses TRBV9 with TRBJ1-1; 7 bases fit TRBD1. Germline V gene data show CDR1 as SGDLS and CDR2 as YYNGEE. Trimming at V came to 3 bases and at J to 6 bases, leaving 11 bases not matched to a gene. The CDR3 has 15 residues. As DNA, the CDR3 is TGTGCCAGCAGCGGCCGACAGGGTTCTGTCGCTGAAGCTTTCTTT. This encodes CASSGRQGSVAEAFF.

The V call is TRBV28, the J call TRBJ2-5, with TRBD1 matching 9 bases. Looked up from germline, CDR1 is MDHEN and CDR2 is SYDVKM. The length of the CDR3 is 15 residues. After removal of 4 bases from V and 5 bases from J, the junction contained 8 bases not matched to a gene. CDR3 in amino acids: CASSYRDRVLETQYF. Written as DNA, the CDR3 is TGTGCCAGCAGTTACCGGGACAGGGTTTTGGAGACCCAGTACTTC. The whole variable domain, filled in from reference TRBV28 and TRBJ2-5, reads DVKVTQSSRYLVKRTGEKVFLECVQDMDHENMFWYRQDPGLGLRLIYFSYDVKMKEKGDIPEGYSVSREKKERFSLILESASTNQTSMYLCASSYRDRVLETQYFGPGTRLLVL.

The chain's CDR3 is CASSLWTGLNSPLHF. CDR3 DNA sequence: TGTGCCAGTAGCCTCTGGACAGGGTTGAATTCACCCCTCCACTTT. J is TRBJ1-6 and V is TRBV6-5, with 8 bases that match TRBD1. The CDR3 totals 15 residues. The germline V gene encodes CDR1 MNHEY and CDR2 SVGAGI. The V gene end was trimmed by 9 bases and the J gene end by 7 bases; junction bases not matched to a gene: 11.

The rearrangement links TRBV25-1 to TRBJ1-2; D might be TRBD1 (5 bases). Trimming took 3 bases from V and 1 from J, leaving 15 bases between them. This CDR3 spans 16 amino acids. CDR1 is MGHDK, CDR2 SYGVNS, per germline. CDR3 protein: CASSEARAGVNYGYTF. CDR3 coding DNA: TGTGCCAGCAGTGAGGCCAGGGCGGGGGTTAACTATGGCTACACCTTC.

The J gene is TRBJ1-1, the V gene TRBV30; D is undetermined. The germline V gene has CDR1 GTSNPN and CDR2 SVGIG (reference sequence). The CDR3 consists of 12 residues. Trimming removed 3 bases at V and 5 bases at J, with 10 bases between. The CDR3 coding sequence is TGTGCCTGGAGCATGTCTAGGACTGAAGCTTTCTTT. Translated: CAWSMSRTEAFF.

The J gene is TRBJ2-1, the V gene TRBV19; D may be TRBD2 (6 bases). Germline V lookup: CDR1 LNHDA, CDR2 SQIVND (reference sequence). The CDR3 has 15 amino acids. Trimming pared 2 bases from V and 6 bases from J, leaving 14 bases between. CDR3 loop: CASSIRASVGNEQFF. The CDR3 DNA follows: TGTGCCAGTAGTATAAGGGCTAGCGTGGGCAATGAGCAGTTCTTC. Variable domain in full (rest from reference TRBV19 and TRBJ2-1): DGGITQSPKYLFRKEGQNVTLSCEQNLNHDAMYWYRQDPGQGLRLIYYSQIVNDFQKGDIAEGYSVSREKKESFPLTVTSAQKNPTAFYLCASSIRASVGNEQFFGPGTRLTVL.

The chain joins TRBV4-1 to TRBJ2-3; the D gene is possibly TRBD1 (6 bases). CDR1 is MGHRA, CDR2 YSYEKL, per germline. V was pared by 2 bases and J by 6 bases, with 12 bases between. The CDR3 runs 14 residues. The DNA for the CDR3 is TGCGCCAGCAGCCAAAATGGTAGGGGGGATACGCAGTATTTT. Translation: CASSQNGRGDTQYF.

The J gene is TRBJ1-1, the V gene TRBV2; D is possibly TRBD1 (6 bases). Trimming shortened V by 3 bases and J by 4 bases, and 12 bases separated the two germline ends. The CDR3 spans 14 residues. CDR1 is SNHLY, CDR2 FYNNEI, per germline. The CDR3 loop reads CASSDEGGSTEAFF. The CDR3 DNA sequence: TGTGCCAGCAGTGATGAGGGGGGGAGCACTGAAGCTTTCTTT.